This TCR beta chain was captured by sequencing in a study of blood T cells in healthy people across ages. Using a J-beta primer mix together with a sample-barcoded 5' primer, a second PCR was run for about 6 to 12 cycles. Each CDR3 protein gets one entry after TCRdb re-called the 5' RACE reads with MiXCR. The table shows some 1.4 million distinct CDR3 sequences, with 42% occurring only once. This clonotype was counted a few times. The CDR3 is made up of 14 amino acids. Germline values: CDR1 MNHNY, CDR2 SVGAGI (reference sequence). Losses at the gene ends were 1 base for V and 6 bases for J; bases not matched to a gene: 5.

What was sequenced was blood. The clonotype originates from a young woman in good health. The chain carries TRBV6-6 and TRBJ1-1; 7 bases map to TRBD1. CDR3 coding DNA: TGTGCCAGCAGTTACTTGGGACAGATCGCTGAAGCTTTCTTT. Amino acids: CASSYLGQIAEAFF.